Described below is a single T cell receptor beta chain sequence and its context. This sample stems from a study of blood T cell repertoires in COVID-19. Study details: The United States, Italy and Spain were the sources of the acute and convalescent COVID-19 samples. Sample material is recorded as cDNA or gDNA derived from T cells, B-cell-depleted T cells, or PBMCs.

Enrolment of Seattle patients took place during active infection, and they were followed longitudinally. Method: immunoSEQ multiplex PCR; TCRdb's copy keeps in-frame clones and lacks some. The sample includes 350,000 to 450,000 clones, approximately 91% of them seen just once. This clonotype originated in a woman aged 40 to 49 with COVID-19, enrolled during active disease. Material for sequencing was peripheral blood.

The CDR3 sequence: CASSPIRTSGSYNEQFF. In nucleotides, the CDR3 is TGCGCCAGCAGCCCTATTCGGACTAGCGGGTCCTACAATGAGCAGTTCTTC. This rearrangement joins TRBV4-1 to TRBJ2-1; 11 bases map to TRBD2. This CDR3 has 17 residues. The germline V gene has CDR1 MGHRA and CDR2 YSYEKL. The V segment lost 4 bases and the J segment 1 base; nucleotides outside the gene matches: 6.